This T cell receptor beta chain was retrieved from a study of response to subunit inactivated influenza vaccine. Germline V CDR1 and CDR2: LGHNA, YSLEER. J lost 1 base, V lost 6 bases, and 6 bases had no gene match. The CDR3 is 15 amino acids. TCRdb independently ran MiXCR on the RT-PCR reads; one entry per CDR3 protein. The table lists 500,000 to 700,000 distinct CDR3 sequences, approximately 20% of them singletons, with under 3.5% in the top ten. A further study also used this sample, focusing on T cells expressing NK-cell markers. From that study: Template switching by 5'RACE with UMIs generated the TCR beta cDNA. All TCR beta repertoires analysed originated from sorted CD3+CD56+NKG2C+, CD3+CD56+NKG2C- and CD3+CD56-NKG2C+ T cells. With respect to HCMV, most of the eight sequenced donors were seropositive, and one was seronegative. Of the CD8+ T cells in six donors, roughly 1.0-7.5% belonged to dominant NKG2C+ clonotypes. The CD3+CD56-NKG2C+ fraction of several donors was likewise dominated by these clonotypes.

This sequence originates from a man aged 50 to 60 who received an inactivated influenza vaccine. This sample comprised CD4+ T cells sorted from PBMCs, obtained roughly 12 days after vaccination. This chain links TRBV4-3 with TRBJ2-3; TRBD2 matches 8 bases. CDR3 nucleotide sequence: TGCGCCAGCAGTCCGGGGGGGCGCGGCACAGATACGCAGTATTTT. This gives the protein CASSPGGRGTDTQYF.